The 28 T cell receptor beta chains in this list originate from one sample, sequenced in a study of blood T cell repertoires in COVID-19 (dated by TCRdb to the early 2020s). The library was obtained by the immunoSEQ multiplex PCR assay. The clones in this table, taken by TCRdb from immuneACCESS, are in-frame only. Not every clone is retained; where verified, under half of the shortfall comes from an unresolved V gene, and the cause of the rest is unknown. The sample table holds about 89,000 clones, of which 75% to 80% were seen once. Jointly, the top ten make up roughly 6.7% of the sample. Sequences were obtained from peripheral blood. Receptors were obtained from a man between 65 and 85 years old with COVID-19, enrolled during active disease.

This chain links TRBV28 with TRBJ1-1; a weak D match, TRBD1 (5 bases). Trimming took 7 bases from V and 1 from J, leaving 13 bases between them. Germline V gives CDR1 MDHEN, CDR2 SYDVKM. The CDR3 length is 14 residues. CDR3: CASITGGGNTEAFF. CDR3 DNA sequence: TGTGCCAGCATCACCGGCGGGGGGAACACTGAAGCTTTCTTT.

The J gene is TRBJ1-5, the V gene TRBV28, with a weak D call TRBD1 (6 bases). Trimming left V 5 bases short and J 3 bases short, with 8 bases between. Per germline, CDR1 MDHEN and CDR2 SYDVKM. CDR3 length: 13 residues. DNA of the CDR3: TGTGCCAGCAGTACAGGGACCAATCAGCCCCAGCATTTT. It encodes CASSTGTNQPQHF.

CDR3: CASSLGRGLDRETQYF. CDR3 in DNA: TGTGCCAGCAGCTTAGGACGGGGACTAGACAGAGAGACCCAGTACTTC. The J gene is TRBJ2-5, the V gene TRBV11-2, with TRBD2 identical over 8 bases. Per germline, CDR1 SGHAT and CDR2 FQNNGV. V was pared by 1 base and J by 4 bases, with 8 bases of the junction left unmatched. The length of the CDR3 is 16 residues. Full variable domain (outside the CDR3, taken from reference TRBV11-2 and TRBJ2-5): EAGVAQSPRYKIIEKRQSVAFWCNPISGHATLYWYQQILGQGPKLLIQFQNNGVVDDSQLPKDRFSAERLKGVDSTLKIQPAKLEDSAVYLCASSLGRGLDRETQYFGPGTRLLVL.

The gene calls are TRBV5-1 and TRBJ1-2; unclear D gene. Trimming left V 4 bases short and J 0 bases short, with 10 bases between. CDR1 and CDR2 (germline): SGHRS, YFSETQ. This CDR3 comprises 14 residues. The CDR3 nucleotides read TGCGCCAGCAGCCCGGAGAGGCCTAACTATGGCTACACCTTC. Its translation: CASSPERPNYGYTF.

The rearrangement links TRBV7-2 to TRBJ2-3, with 8 positions matching TRBD2. Germline V gene data show CDR1 as SGHTA and CDR2 as FQGNSA. J was trimmed by 0 bases and V by 0 bases; bases with no gene match: 8. This CDR3 has 18 amino acids. The CDR3 bases are TGTGCCAGCAGCTTAGCGTTCACTAGCGGAACTAGCACAGATACGCAGTATTTT. This sequence encodes CASSLAFTSGTSTDTQYF.

V and J are TRBV11-3 and TRBJ2-1; 8 nucleotides match TRBD2. V lost 3 bases to trimming and J lost 4 bases; unmatched junction nucleotides: 8. The germline CDR1 and CDR2 sequences are SGHNT and YENEEA. CDR3 length equals 16 residues. The CDR3 region has the DNA TGTGCCAGCAGCTTTAGGGGCGGGGGGTCTTACAATGAGCAGTTCTTC. Encoded protein: CASSFRGGGSYNEQFF.

This chain links TRBV28 with TRBJ1-4, with a possible D match to TRBD1 (5 bases). Trimming removed 7 bases from V and 1 base from J, with 10 bases in between. Germline CDR1 MDHEN, CDR2 SYDVKM. The CDR3 is made up of 14 amino acids. CDR3 nucleotides: TGTGCCAGCACCCGGGGGGGAACTAATGAAAAACTGTTTTTT. This encodes CASTRGGTNEKLFF.

This clone has just one count. The rearrangement links TRBV29-1 to TRBJ2-3; 12 nucleotides match TRBD1. This CDR3 spans 14 amino acids. V lost 7 bases, J lost 4 bases, and 6 bases stayed unmatched. Germline loops: CDR1 SQVTM, CDR2 ANQGSEA. The CDR3 DNA reads as TGCAGCGGGGGGGACAGGGGGCGCGCAGATACGCAGTATTTT. Translating gives CSGGDRGRADTQYF.

The chain couples TRBV6-6 to TRBJ1-6, with D tentatively TRBD1 (6 bases). The CDR3 runs to 12 residues. CDR1 MNHNY and CDR2 SVGAGI come from the germline V gene (reference sequence). V was shortened by 7 bases and J by 10 bases, with 11 bases between the two germline ends. The CDR3 here is CASKSGESPLHF. The CDR3 DNA follows: TGTGCCAGCAAGTCAGGGGAGTCACCCCTCCACTTT.

The count of this clone is one. This chain joins TRBV5-1 and TRBJ2-2; TRBD2 might be the D (6 bases). V was cut by 7 bases and J by 5 bases, with 15 bases left in between. This CDR3 spans 14 amino acids. Germline CDR1 SGHRS, CDR2 YFSETQ. CDR3 in DNA: TGCGCCAGCCGAACGGAGGGCGGGACCGGGGAGCTGTTTTTT. Translating it yields CASRTEGGTGELFF.

This chain joins TRBV12-5 and TRBJ2-1; D ambiguous. The CDR3 has 18 residues. Germline V gene sequence: CDR1 LGHNT, CDR2 FRNRAP. Deletions cut 3 bases from V and 5 bases from J, with 23 bases between. The chain's CDR3 is CASGFCNSSETLNNEQFF. The CDR3 coding sequence is TGTGCTAGTGGTTTTTGCAACTCGTCGGAGACCCTTAACAATGAGCAGTTCTTC. Looking up the rest from reference TRBV12-5 and TRBJ2-1 gives the full variable domain: DARVTQTPRHKVTEMGQEVTMRCQPILGHNTVFWYRQTMMQGLELLAYFRNRAPLDDSGMPKDRFSAEMPDATLATLKIQPSEPRDSAVYFCASGFCNSSETLNNEQFFGPGTRLTVL.

This clone was seen a single time. This chain connects TRBV3-1 (or the pseudogene TRBV3-2) to TRBJ2-3, with D perhaps TRBD2 (5 bases). The CDR3 runs to 16 residues. Germline assignment: CDR1 LGHDT and CDR2 YNNKEL (reference sequence). V lost 0 bases and J 1 base, leaving 11 bases between the germline ends. The CDR3 region is CASSQERRWGTDTQYF. The DNA for the CDR3 is TGTGCCAGCAGCCAAGAAAGGAGGTGGGGCACAGATACGCAGTATTTT.

This clone was detected only a few times. This chain joins TRBV18 and TRBJ2-2; 8 nucleotides align to TRBD1. Trimming at V came to 3 bases and at J to 6 bases, leaving 12 bases not matched to a gene. The CDR3 runs 17 residues. The germline V gene encodes CDR1 KGHSH and CDR2 LQKENI. The CDR3 sequence: CASSPLGPTGVPGELFF. The CDR3 bases are TGTGCCAGCTCACCCCTTGGCCCGACAGGGGTCCCCGGGGAGCTGTTTTTT.

The chain carries TRBV6-4 and TRBJ1-5; no reliable D call. The CDR3 consists of 13 residues. V lost 4 bases and J 6 bases, leaving 10 bases between the germline ends. Germline CDR1 is MRHNA and CDR2 is SNTAGT. The CDR3 region has the DNA TGTGCCAGCAGTGCTTATGCGGGTCAGCCCCAGCATTTT. Protein product: CASSAYAGQPQHF.

A word on this clone: The germline gene is not matched at one end of the junction; a read error may be the cause. V and J are TRBV7-7 and TRBJ2-1, with no clear D. This CDR3 region has 13 residues. The germline V gene has CDR1 SSHAT and CDR2 FNYEAQ (reference sequence). The CDR3 reads CASSPAAYNEQFF. The CDR3 nucleotides are TGTGCTAGCAGCCCCGCGGCCTACAATGAGCAGTTCTTC.

The chain employs TRBV24-1 and TRBJ1-1; tentatively, D is TRBD1 (5 bases). CDR1 KGHDR and CDR2 SFDVKD come from the germline V gene. The CDR3 length is 13 residues. Trimming took 3 bases from V and 1 from J, leaving 5 bases between them. The CDR3 DNA follows: TGTGCCACCAGTGATCAGGGGAACACTGAAGCTTTCTTT. Translation: CATSDQGNTEAFF.

The chain combines TRBV21-1 with TRBJ2-1; TRBD1, the D gene given by the table, was not confirmed from the DNA. TRBV21-1 is annotated as a pseudogene. The CDR3 runs 18 residues. The CDR3 DNA reads TGTGCCAGCAGCAAAGAAGTAGGGGACAAAAGCTCCTACAATGAGCAGTTCTTC. It translates to CASSKEVGDKSSYNEQFF.

The chain joins TRBV2 to TRBJ1-2; no reliable D call. This CDR3 contains 11 residues. Germline V gives CDR1 SNHLY, CDR2 FYNNEI. V lost 6 bases and J 8 bases, leaving 10 bases between the germline ends. The CDR3 DNA reads TGTGCCAGCAGATCATCCGGGGGCTACACCTTC. The encoded protein is CASRSSGGYTF.

The chain links TRBV5-6 to TRBJ1-6; 8 bases agree with TRBD1. Germline assignment: CDR1 SGHDT and CDR2 YYEEEE. The V segment lost 4 bases and the J segment 9 bases; nucleotides outside the gene matches: 9. This CDR3 has 15 amino acids. CDR3 sequence (DNA): TGTGCCAGCAGCCGGAAGGACAGGGTGGGTTCACCCCTCCACTTT. Translating gives CASSRKDRVGSPLHF.

V is TRBV7-2 and J is TRBJ1-2; 7 bases align to TRBD1. V lost 1 base, J lost 4 bases, and 9 bases stayed unmatched. Per the germline V gene, CDR1 is SGHTA and CDR2 is FQGNSA. This CDR3 region has 16 residues. CDR3 region: CASSLEGGVRGYGYTF. Here the CDR3 DNA reads TGTGCCAGCAGCTTAGAAGGGGGCGTACGGGGCTATGGCTACACCTTC.

This chain connects TRBV19 to TRBJ2-3, with D perhaps TRBD2 (5 bases). Trimming left V 6 bases short and J 2 bases short, with 12 bases between. Germline CDR1 reads LNHDA; CDR2 reads SQIVND (reference sequence). The CDR3 has 14 amino acids. Here the CDR3 reads CASSPDFYTDTQYF. The DNA of the CDR3 is TGTGCCAGTAGCCCGGACTTCTACACAGATACGCAGTATTTT.

The rearrangement links TRBV5-1 to TRBJ2-7; TRBD1 might be the D (6 bases). CDR1 and CDR2 from the germline V gene are SGHRS and YFSETQ. With 0 bases removed from V and 6 bases from J, the gap between germline ends came to 10 bases. The CDR3 is 13 residues long. The chain's CDR3 is CASSLDRVSEQYF. The CDR3 DNA is TGCGCCAGCAGCTTGGACAGGGTAAGCGAGCAGTACTTC.

The genes are TRBV5-4 and TRBJ2-3; D is perhaps TRBD1 (6 bases). Germline CDR1 SGHNT, CDR2 YYREEE (reference sequence). The CDR3 has 14 residues. V gave up 4 bases and J gave up 5 bases, with 14 bases separating them. The CDR3 region has the DNA TGTGCCAGCAGCCCAGGGGTCCCGGGAGATACGCAGTATTTT. This translates into CASSPGVPGDTQYF.

The count of this clone is one. The chain's CDR3 is CASSLGTLGTPLHF. In DNA form, the CDR3 reads TGCGCCAGCAGCTTGGGGACTCTAGGAACACCCCTCCACTTT. J is TRBJ1-6 and V is TRBV5-1; D ambiguous. V lost 0 bases, J lost 11 bases, and 12 bases lay in between. CDR1 and CDR2 (germline): SGHRS, YFSETQ. CDR3 length: 14 residues.

This clone was seen a handful of times. The chain carries TRBV5-1 and TRBJ1-3; D perhaps matches TRBD1 (6 bases). Looked up from germline, CDR1 is SGHRS and CDR2 is YFSETQ. This CDR3 contains 17 residues. V was shortened by 1 base and J by 2 bases, with 16 bases between the two germline ends. For the CDR3, the DNA is TGCGCCAGCAGCTTGTTTGCGGTAGGGGGAGCTGGAAACACCATATATTTT. Protein sequence: CASSLFAVGGAGNTIYF.

The V and J genes are TRBV29-1 and TRBJ1-2, with 7 positions matching TRBD1. The J segment lost 4 bases and the V segment lost 1 base, leaving 3 bases of the junction unmatched. CDR1 SQVTM and CDR2 ANQGSEA come from the germline V gene. The CDR3 is 13 amino acids. Written as DNA, the CDR3 is TGCAGCGTTGAAGGACAGGGCGGCTATGGCTACACCTTC. It is translated as CSVEGQGGYGYTF.

This clone has only a few counts. The chain combines TRBV6-5 with TRBJ2-1; 7 positions match TRBD1. The germline V gene has CDR1 MNHEY and CDR2 SVGAGI. The ends lost 5 bases at V and 9 bases at J; junction bases unmatched: 7. The CDR3 runs 13 residues. DNA for the CDR3: TGTGCCAGCAGTCAAACAGGGGTTGGTGAGCAGTTCTTC. Translation gives CASSQTGVGEQFF.

The chain joins TRBV6-2 or TRBV6-3 to TRBJ2-3; D not resolved. V lost 2 bases, J lost 5 bases, and 11 bases lay in between. Germline loops: CDR1 MNHEY, CDR2 SVGEGT. The CDR3 covers 14 residues. This chain's CDR3 is CASSYIQLGDTQYF. The CDR3 DNA reads as TGTGCCAGCAGTTACATCCAGCTAGGAGATACGCAGTATTTT.